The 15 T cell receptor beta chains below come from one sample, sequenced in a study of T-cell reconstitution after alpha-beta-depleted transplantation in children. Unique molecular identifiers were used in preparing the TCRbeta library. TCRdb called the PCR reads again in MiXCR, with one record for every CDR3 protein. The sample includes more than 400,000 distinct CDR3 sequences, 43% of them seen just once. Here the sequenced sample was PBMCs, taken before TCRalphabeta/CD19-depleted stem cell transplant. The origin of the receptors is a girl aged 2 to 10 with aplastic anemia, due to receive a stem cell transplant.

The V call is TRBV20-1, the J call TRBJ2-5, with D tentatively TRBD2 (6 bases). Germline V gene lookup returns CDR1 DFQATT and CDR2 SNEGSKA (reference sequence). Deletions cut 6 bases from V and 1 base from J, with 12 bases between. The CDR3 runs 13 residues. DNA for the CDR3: TGCAGTGCCCGAGCGGGCCTCCAAGAGACCCAGTACTTC. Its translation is CSARAGLQETQYF.

The CDR3: CASSLSASGNEQFF. CDR3 nucleotide sequence: TGTGCCAGCAGCTTATCAGCGTCGGGCAATGAGCAGTTCTTC. V gene TRBV11-3 combines with J gene TRBJ2-1; the D is unclear. Trimming left V 2 bases short and J 6 bases short, with 11 bases between. Germline assignment: CDR1 SGHNT and CDR2 YENEEA. The CDR3 has 14 amino acids.

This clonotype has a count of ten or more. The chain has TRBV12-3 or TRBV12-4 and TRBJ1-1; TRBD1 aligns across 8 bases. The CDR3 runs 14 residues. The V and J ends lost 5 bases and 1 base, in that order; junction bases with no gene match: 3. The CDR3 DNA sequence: TGTGCCAGCAGTGACAGGGGTTGGAACACTGAAGCTTTCTTT. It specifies CASSDRGWNTEAFF.

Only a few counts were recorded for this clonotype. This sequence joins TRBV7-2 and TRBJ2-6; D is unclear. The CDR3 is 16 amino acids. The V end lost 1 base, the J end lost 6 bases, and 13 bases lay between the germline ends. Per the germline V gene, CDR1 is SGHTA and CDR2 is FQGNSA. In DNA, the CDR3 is TGTGCCAGCAGCTTAGGAGGCCGCTCTCTGGCCAACGTCCTGACTTTC. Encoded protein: CASSLGGRSLANVLTF.

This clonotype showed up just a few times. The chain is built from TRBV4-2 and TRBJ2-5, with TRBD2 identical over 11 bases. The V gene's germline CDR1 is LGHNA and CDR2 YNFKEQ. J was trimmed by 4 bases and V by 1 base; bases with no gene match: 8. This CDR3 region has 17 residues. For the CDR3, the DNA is TGTGCCAGCAGCCAAGGCCCTTTAGGGACTAGCGGAGAGACCCAGTACTTC. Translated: CASSQGPLGTSGETQYF.

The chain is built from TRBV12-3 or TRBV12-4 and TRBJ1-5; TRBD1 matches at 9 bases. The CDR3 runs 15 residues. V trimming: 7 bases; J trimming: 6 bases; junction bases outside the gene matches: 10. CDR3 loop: CASTAGQGRSQPQHF. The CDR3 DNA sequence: TGTGCCAGCACCGCAGGACAGGGGAGAAGTCAGCCCCAGCATTTT.

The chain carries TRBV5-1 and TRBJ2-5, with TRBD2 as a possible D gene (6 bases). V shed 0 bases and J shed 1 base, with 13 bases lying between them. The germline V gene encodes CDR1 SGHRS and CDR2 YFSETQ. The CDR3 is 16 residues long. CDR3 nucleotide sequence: TGCGCCAGCAGCTTGGCTTTGGGGCGGGGCCAAGAGACCCAGTACTTC. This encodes CASSLALGRGQETQYF.

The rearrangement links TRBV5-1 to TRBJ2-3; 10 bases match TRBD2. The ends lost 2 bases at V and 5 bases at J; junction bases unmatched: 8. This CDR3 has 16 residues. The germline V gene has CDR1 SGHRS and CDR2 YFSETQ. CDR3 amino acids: CASSFGAGGPGDTQYF. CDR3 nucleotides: TGCGCCAGCAGCTTTGGAGCGGGGGGGCCTGGAGATACGCAGTATTTT.

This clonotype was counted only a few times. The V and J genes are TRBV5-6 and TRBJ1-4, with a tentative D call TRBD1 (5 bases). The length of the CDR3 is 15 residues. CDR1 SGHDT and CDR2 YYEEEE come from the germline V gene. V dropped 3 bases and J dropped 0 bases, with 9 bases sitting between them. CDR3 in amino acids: CASSWGRATNEKLFF. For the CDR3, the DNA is TGTGCCAGCAGCTGGGGACGGGCAACTAATGAAAAACTGTTTTTT.

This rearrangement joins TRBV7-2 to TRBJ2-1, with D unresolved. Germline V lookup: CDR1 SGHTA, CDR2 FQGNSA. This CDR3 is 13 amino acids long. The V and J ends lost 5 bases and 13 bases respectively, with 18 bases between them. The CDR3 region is CASSPQRSSGQFF. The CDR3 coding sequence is TGTGCCAGCAGCCCACAGAGATCCTCTGGACAGTTCTTC.

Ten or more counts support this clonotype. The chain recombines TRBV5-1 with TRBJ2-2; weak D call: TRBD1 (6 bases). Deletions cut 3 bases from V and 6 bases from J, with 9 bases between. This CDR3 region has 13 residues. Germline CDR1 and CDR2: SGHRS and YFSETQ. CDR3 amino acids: CASSSGVPGELFF. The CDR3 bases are TGCGCCAGCAGCTCAGGGGTCCCCGGGGAGCTGTTTTTT.

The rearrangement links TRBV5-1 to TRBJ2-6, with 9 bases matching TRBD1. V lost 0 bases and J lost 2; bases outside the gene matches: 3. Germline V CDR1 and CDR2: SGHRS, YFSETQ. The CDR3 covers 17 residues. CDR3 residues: CASSLVGTGTGANVLTF. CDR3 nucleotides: TGCGCCAGCAGCTTGGTGGGGACAGGGACTGGGGCCAACGTCCTGACTTTC.

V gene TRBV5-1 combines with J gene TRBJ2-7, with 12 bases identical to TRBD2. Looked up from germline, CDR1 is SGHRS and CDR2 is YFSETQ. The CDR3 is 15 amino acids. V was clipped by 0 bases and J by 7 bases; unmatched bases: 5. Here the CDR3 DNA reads TGCGCCAGCAGCTTGGAGGCTAGCGGGAGGGGGGAGCAGTACTTC. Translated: CASSLEASGRGEQYF.

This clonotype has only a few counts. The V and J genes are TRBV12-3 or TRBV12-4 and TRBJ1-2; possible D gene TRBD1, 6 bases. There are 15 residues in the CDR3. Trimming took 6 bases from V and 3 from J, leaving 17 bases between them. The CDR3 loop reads CASSDPRGRYYGYTF. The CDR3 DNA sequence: TGTGCCAGCAGCGACCCGCGGGGGCGCTACTATGGCTACACCTTC.

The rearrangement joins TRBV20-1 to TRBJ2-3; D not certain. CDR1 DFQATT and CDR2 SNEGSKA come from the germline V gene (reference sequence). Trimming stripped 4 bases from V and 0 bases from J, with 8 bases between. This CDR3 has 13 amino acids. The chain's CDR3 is CSAKDFSTDTQYF. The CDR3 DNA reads TGCAGTGCTAAAGACTTTAGCACAGATACGCAGTATTTT.